This entry describes one TCR beta chain. Its antigen is as yet unknown. TCR beta CDR3 regions were amplified from RNA. First-round RT-PCR with HTBI primers amplified the TCR CDR3 region. TCRdb recomputed calls from the multiplex PCR reads with MiXCR, one row per CDR3 protein. The sample includes approximately 370,000 distinct CDR3 sequences, about 15% of them seen just once. These data originate in a study of T cells in Graves' hyperthyroidism and ophthalmopathy. Study observations and caveats: Stable hyperthyroidism was told apart from ophthalmopathy by a model built on 13 V-J features.

This CDR3 contains 16 residues. Germline V gene data show CDR1 as LNHNV and CDR2 as YYDKDF (reference sequence). Trimming took 2 bases from V and 3 from J, leaving 14 bases between them. Sequenced material: blood. The V call is TRBV15, the J call TRBJ2-4, with a weak D call TRBD2 (6 bases). The receptor was isolated from a woman in her twenties or thirties with Graves' hyperthyroidism that later progressed to Graves' ophthalmopathy. This CDR3 is CATSRRHGGIKNIQYF. The CDR3 bases are TGTGCCACCAGCAGACGACATGGGGGGATCAAAAACATTCAGTACTTC.